These 17 T cell receptor beta chains share one sample of origin, sequenced in a study of blood T cells in healthy people across ages. A J-beta primer mix and a sample-barcoded 5' primer were used in a second PCR of roughly 6 to 11 cycles. Via MiXCR, TCRdb re-called the 5' RACE reads, giving one row per CDR3 protein. Of hundreds of thousands of distinct CDR3 sequences in the sample, about 30% were seen once. Sequencing was performed on blood. The receptor source for this set is a woman aged 80 or over in good health.

The V gene is TRBV9, the J gene TRBJ2-4; no clear D gene. The J call is doubtful: the DNA matches TRBJ2-7 better. The CDR3 totals 14 residues. Germline CDR1 and CDR2: SGDLS and YYNGEE. Here the CDR3 reads CASGSDGPSYEQYF. CDR3 bases: TGTGCCAGCGGCTCAGATGGTCCTTCCTACGAGCAGTACTTC.

This clonotype was counted once. The chain couples TRBV5-1 to TRBJ2-7; D is perhaps TRBD1 (7 bases). Per the germline V gene, CDR1 is SGHRS and CDR2 is YFSETQ. V was cut by 4 bases and J by 3 bases, with 23 bases left in between. CDR3 length: 17 amino acids. CDR3 in DNA: TGCGCCAGCAGCGCACAGCTCCAGGGGGGAAGAGACTACGAGCAGTACTTC. Translated, it gives CASSAQLQGGRDYEQYF.

This chain links TRBV18 with TRBJ2-1; D call uncertain. The CDR3 runs 15 residues. CDR1 is KGHSH, CDR2 LQKENI, per germline. Trimming removed 2 bases at V and 1 base at J, with 9 bases between. CDR3 residues: CASSPMVASYNEQFF. CDR3 DNA sequence: TGTGCCAGCTCACCAATGGTTGCGTCCTACAATGAGCAGTTCTTC.

Remarks on this clonotype: Being one base from a much bigger clone, this may be a read error. The chain is built from TRBV30 and TRBJ2-3, with D unclear. The CDR3 consists of 12 residues. Germline V gene sequence: CDR1 GTSNPN, CDR2 SVGIG (reference sequence). The V end lost 8 bases, the J end lost 2 bases, and 11 bases lay between the germline ends. Written as DNA, the CDR3 is TGTGCCAGGGTAACAGCCACAGATACGCAGTATTTT. Translating gives CARVTATDTQYF.

V and J are TRBV29-1 and TRBJ1-1; tentatively, D is TRBD1 (5 bases). Germline-derived CDR1 and CDR2 are SQVTM and ANQGSEA. With 6 bases removed from V and 3 bases from J, the gap between germline ends came to 17 bases. The CDR3 totals 14 residues. CDR3: CSVVKRGGDTEAFF. The CDR3 region has the DNA TGCAGCGTGGTTAAACGCGGGGGTGACACTGAAGCTTTCTTT.

For this clonotype: It may be a read error: a sequence one base away is much more abundant. The chain employs TRBV15 and TRBJ2-1; D remains ambiguous. The CDR3 sequence is 13 residues long. CDR1 is LNHNV and CDR2 is YYDKDF in the germline V gene (reference sequence). CDR3 in amino acids: CATSGDLSNEQFF. DNA for the CDR3: TGTGCCACCAGCGGAGATCTTTCTAATGAGCAGTTCTTC.

The rearrangement joins TRBV14 to TRBJ2-5, with unresolved D. The germline V gene has CDR1 SGHDN and CDR2 FVKESK. The CDR3 contains 13 residues. The germline V and J ends were trimmed by 1 base and 7 bases, with 10 bases remaining between them. In DNA form, the CDR3 reads TGTGCCAGCAGCCAAGTCACATTTGGGACCCAGTACTTC. It specifies CASSQVTFGTQYF.

This clonotype appeared many times. The chain employs TRBV20-1 and TRBJ2-7; D not resolved. The CDR3 is 16 amino acids. V dropped 2 bases and J dropped 2 bases, with 19 bases sitting between them. Germline V CDR1 and CDR2: DFQATT, SNEGSKA (reference sequence). CDR3 protein: CSARYPPHGTPYEQYF. CDR3 bases: TGCAGTGCTAGATATCCCCCCCATGGCACCCCCTACGAGCAGTACTTC.

This clonotype was observed a few times. The genes are TRBV30 and TRBJ1-5; D is uncertain. Trimming took off 0 bases at V and 6 bases at J, with 9 bases between the two ends. Germline assignment: CDR1 GTSNPN and CDR2 SVGIG (reference sequence). The CDR3 is made up of 13 amino acids. The CDR3 DNA is TGTGCCTGGAGTGTGGGAGGGCTTCAGCCCCAGCATTTT. Its protein product is CAWSVGGLQPQHF.

This clonotype was seen many times. This chain links TRBV5-6 with TRBJ2-7; weak D call: TRBD1 (5 bases). The CDR3 consists of 13 residues. From germline, CDR1 is SGHDT and CDR2 YYEEEE. Between the trimmed V and J ends, which lost 0 bases and 6 bases, there was a span of 10 bases. CDR3 nucleotides: TGTGCCAGCAGCTTGGGCAGGGTTAGCGAGCAGTACTTC. This codes for CASSLGRVSEQYF.

The chain is built from TRBV13 and TRBJ2-5, with TRBD1 identical over 12 bases. The DNA end is a closer match to TRBJ2-7, so the J assignment may be wrong. Germline V gene data show CDR1 as PRHDT and CDR2 as FYEKMQ (reference sequence). The CDR3 covers 17 residues. The CDR3 bases are TGTGCCAGCAGCCCACTACAAGCGGGGACAGGGGGCGCCGAGCAGTACTTC. This codes for CASSPLQAGTGGAEQYF.

There are a few counts of this clonotype. A much larger clone lies one base from this, so it may be a read error. The rearrangement joins TRBV20-1 to TRBJ2-1, with a weak D call TRBD1 (6 bases). This CDR3 has 14 amino acids. Germline CDR1 reads DFQATT; CDR2 reads SNEGSKA (reference sequence). CDR3 region: CSARDRTSYNGQFF. CDR3 in DNA: TGCAGTGCGCGCGACAGGACCTCCTACAATGGGCAGTTCTTC.

This clonotype has only a few counts. The V call is TRBV5-4, the J call TRBJ2-4, with 8 bases matching TRBD1. This CDR3 has 16 residues. In germline, CDR1 is SGHNT, CDR2 YYREEE (reference sequence). The J segment lost 8 bases and the V segment lost 2 bases, leaving 12 bases of the junction unmatched. CDR3 nucleotides: TGTGCCAGCAGCTTAGGGCCTCAGGGGGCAGGGGACATTCAGTACTTC. It codes for CASSLGPQGAGDIQYF.

Written as DNA, the CDR3 is TGTGCCAGCAGTCGGGACAGGTTTAACTATGGCTACACCTTC. It encodes CASSRDRFNYGYTF. The chain has TRBV6-4 and TRBJ1-2, with TRBD1 matching 8 bases. Germline V lookup: CDR1 MRHNA, CDR2 SNTAGT. This CDR3 has 14 residues. The V segment lost 5 bases and the J segment 1 base; nucleotides outside the gene matches: 3.

This clonotype was seen many times. The gene calls are TRBV27 and TRBJ2-1, with D hard to call. V was trimmed by 4 bases and J by 3 bases, leaving 10 bases between them. The CDR3 is 14 residues long. Per germline, CDR1 MNHEY and CDR2 SMNVEV (reference sequence). For the CDR3, the DNA is TGTGCCAGCAGTTCCTCGGCGAGCTACAATGAGCAGTTCTTC. This gives the protein CASSSSASYNEQFF.

This clonotype occurred a few times. This may arise from a read error, as a much more abundant clone is one base away. V gene TRBV20-1 combines with J gene TRBJ2-7; TRBD2 agrees at 7 bases. The CDR3 extends over 13 amino acids. The germline gives CDR1 DFQATT, CDR2 SNEGSKA (reference sequence). V lost 3 bases and J lost 2; bases outside the gene matches: 4. The CDR3 loop is CSASGAGAYEQYF. In nucleotides, the CDR3 is TGCAGTGCTAGTGGGGCGGGGGCCTACGAGCAGTACTTC.

The table lists this clonotype with a few counts. The chain recombines TRBV18 with TRBJ2-3; D unclear. Per the germline V gene, CDR1 is KGHSH and CDR2 is LQKENI. The V end lost 1 base, the J end lost 2 bases, and 13 bases lay between the germline ends. This CDR3 comprises 16 residues. The CDR3: CASSPLMTGSTDTQYF. The CDR3 DNA reads TGTGCCAGCTCACCACTAATGACTGGCTCCACAGATACGCAGTATTTT.